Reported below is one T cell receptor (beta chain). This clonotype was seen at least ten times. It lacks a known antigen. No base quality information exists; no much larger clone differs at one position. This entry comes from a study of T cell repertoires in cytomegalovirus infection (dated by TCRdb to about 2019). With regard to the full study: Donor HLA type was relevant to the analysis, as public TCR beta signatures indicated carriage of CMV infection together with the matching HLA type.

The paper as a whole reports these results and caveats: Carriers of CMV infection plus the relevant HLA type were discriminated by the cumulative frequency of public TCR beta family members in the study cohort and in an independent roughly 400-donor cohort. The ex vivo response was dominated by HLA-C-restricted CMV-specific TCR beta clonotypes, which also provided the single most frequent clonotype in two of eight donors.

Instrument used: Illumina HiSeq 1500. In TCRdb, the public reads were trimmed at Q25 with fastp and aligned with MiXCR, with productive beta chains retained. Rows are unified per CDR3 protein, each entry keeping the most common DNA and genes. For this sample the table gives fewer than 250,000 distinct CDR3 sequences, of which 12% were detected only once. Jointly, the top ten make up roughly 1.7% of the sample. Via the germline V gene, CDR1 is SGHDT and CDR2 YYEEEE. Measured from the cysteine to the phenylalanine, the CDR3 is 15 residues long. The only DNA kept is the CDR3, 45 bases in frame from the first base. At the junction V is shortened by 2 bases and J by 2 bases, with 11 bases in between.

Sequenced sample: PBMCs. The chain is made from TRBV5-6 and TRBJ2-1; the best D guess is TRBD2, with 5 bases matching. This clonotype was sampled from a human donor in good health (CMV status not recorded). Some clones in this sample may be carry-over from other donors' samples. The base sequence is TGTGCCAGCAGCTTTGGGAGTGAGCCCTACAATGAGCAGTTCTTC. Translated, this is CASSFGSEPYNEQFF.